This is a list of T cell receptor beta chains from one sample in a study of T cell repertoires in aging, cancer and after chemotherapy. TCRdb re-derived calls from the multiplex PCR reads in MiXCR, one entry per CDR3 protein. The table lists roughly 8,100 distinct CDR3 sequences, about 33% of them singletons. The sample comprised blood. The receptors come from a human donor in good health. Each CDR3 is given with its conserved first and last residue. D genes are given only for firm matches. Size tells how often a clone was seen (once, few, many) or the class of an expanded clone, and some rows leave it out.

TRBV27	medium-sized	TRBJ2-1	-	TGTGCCAGCAGGGGGACGTACAATGAGCAGTTCTTC	CASRGTYNEQFF
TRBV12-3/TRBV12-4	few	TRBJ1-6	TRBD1	TGTGCCAGCAGTCGACAGGGGAGTTCACCCCTCCACTTT	CASSRQGSSPLHF
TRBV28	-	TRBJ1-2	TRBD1	TGTGCCAGCAGAGGGACAGGGTTAAGCTATGGCTACACCTTC	CASRGTGLSYGYTF
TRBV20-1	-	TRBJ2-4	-	TGCAGTGCTAGAAACGTACAAGCCAAAAACATTCAGTACTTC	CSARNVQAKNIQYF
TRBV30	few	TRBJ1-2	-	TGTGCCTGGCCTCGGGGGAGGGGCGCGGCCTTTGGCTACACCTTC	CAWPRGRGAAFGYTF
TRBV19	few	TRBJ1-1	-	TGTGCCAGTAGTATTACAGGAGAGGAGGGAAAAAACACTGAAGCTTTCTTT	CASSITGEEGKNTEAFF
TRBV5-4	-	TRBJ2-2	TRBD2	TGTGCCAGCAGCTTAGACACCGGGGGGAGCTCCGGGGAGCTGTTTTTT	CASSLDTGGSSGELFF
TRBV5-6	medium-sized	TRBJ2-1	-	TGTGCCAGCAGCTTGGGAGGGTACAATGAGCAGTTCTTC	CASSLGGYNEQFF
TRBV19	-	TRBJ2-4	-	TGTGCCAGTAGTATAGATCCCATGACCGTGAAGACCGTGACTGAAGCCAAAAACATTCAGTACTTC	CASSIDPMTVKTVTEAKNIQYF
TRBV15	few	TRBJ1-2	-	TGTGCCACCAGCAGAGATACAGCTAACTATGGCTACACCTTC	CATSRDTANYGYTF
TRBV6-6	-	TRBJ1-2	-	TGTGCCAGCACTGGGACGGATTATGGCTACACCTTC	CASTGTDYGYTF
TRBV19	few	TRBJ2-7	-	TGTGCCAGTAGTATCTCACTCCTGGATGAGCAGTACTTC	CASSISLLDEQYF
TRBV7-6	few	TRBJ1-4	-	TGTGCCAGCAGCTTAGAGGGGACACCTGAAAAACTGTTTTTT	CASSLEGTPEKLFF
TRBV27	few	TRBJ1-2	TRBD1	TGTGCCAGCAGCTTGGGACAGGGCGTTGACTATGGCTACACCTTC	CASSLGQGVDYGYTF
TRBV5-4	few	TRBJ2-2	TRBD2	TGTGCCAGCAGCTTGTGGCAGGGAGGGGTCGGGGAGCTGTTTTTT	CASSLWQGGVGELFF
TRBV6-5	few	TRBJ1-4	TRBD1	TGTGCCAGCAGTTCCCCGGGACAGGGAAAACTGTTTTTT	CASSSPGQGKLFF
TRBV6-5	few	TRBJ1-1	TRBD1	TGTGCCAGCAGTTACAAAAGTACAGGGGCGAACACTGAAGCTTTCTTT	CASSYKSTGANTEAFF
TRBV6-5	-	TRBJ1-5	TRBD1	TGTGCCAGCAACCCGGGACAGCCAAGTCAGCCCCAGCATTTT	CASNPGQPSQPQHF
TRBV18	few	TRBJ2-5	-	TGTGCCAGCTCCCAGGGTCTACAAGAGACCCAGTACTTC	CASSQGLQETQYF
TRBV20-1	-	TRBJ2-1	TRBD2	TGCAGTGCTAGACCGATTCTAGCGGGGGGGGAAGACAATGAGCAGTTCTTC	CSARPILAGGEDNEQFF
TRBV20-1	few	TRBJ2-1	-	TGCAGTGCACGGGAATACAATGAGCAGTTCTTC	CSAREYNEQFF
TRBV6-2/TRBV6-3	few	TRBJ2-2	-	TGTGCCAGCAGTTACGGGTATACCGGGACCGGGGAGCTGTTTTTT	CASSYGYTGTGELFF
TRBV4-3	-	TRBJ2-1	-	TGTGCCAGCAGCCTTCCCCGGGACACTTACAATGAGCAGTTCTTC	CASSLPRDTYNEQFF
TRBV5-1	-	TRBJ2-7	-	TGCGCCAGCAGCTTGGGCCAGATCTACGAGCAGTACTTC	CASSLGQIYEQYF
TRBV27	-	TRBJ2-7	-	TGTGCCAGCAGTTTGGGGGGGCCCTACGAGCAGTACTTC	CASSLGGPYEQYF
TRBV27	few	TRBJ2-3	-	TGTGCCAGCAGGGACGGCGCAGGGGACTTAGATACGCAGTATTTT	CASRDGAGDLDTQYF
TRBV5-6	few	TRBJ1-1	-	TGTGCCAGCAGCTTGGCCGGAGGGTTAAGCATGAACACTGAAGCTTTCTTT	CASSLAGGLSMNTEAFF
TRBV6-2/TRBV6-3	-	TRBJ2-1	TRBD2	TGTGCCAGCAGTGCAAGCGGGGGGGGCTACAATGAGCAGTTCTTC	CASSASGGGYNEQFF